This is a list of T cell receptor beta chains from one sample in a study of T cell responses to AZD1222 COVID-19 vaccine. Assay: immunoSEQ multiplex PCR; the TCRdb copy retains only in-frame clones and omits some. This sample has more than 100,000 clones, with 65% to 90% found just once. The source material was peripheral blood, sampled 28 days after the second dose of the MenACWY control vaccine. These receptors were collected from an adult who received the MenACWY meningococcal vaccine as a control. Both conserved end residues are part of each CDR3. Fields, in order: J gene, V gene, clone size, D gene, CDR3 DNA, CDR3 protein. The D gene is left open where the match is weak. The size field is filled for only some rows; it gives once, few, many or a size class.

>TRBJ1-1|TRBV19|-|TRBD1
TGTGCCAGTAGTATAGGGCGCTCCGGGACAGGGCCCAACACTGAAGCTTTCTTT
CASSIGRSGTGPNTEAFF
>TRBJ1-5|TRBV19|few|-
TGTGCCAGTAGTCTGAGATGGACAGAAGTTTATAGCAATCAGCCCCAGCATTTT
CASSLRWTEVYSNQPQHF
>TRBJ1-1|TRBV5-1|-|-
TGCGCCAGCAGCTTGGTAGGTCTAGGCACTGAAGCTTTCTTT
CASSLVGLGTEAFF
>TRBJ1-4|TRBV20-1|-|-
TGCAGTGCTAGTCCCGGCGCCAGGGCAGAAAAACTGTTTTTT
CSASPGARAEKLFF
>TRBJ1-1|TRBV5-1|-|-
TGCGCCAGCAGCTTGGGGAGTGCGGGTGAAGCTTTCTTT
CASSLGSAGEAFF
>TRBJ2-5|TRBV7-9|-|TRBD1
TGTGCCAGCAGCCGACAGGGGTGGGAGACCCAGTACTTC
CASSRQGWETQYF
>TRBJ2-7|TRBV4-3|-|-
TGCGCCAGCAGCCAAGATGGGGCGGGGTCTAGCTCCTACGAGCAGTACTTC
CASSQDGAGSSSYEQYF
>TRBJ1-2|TRBV2|-|-
TGTGCCAGCCTGGGGACTTCTAACTATGGCTACACCTTC
CASLGTSNYGYTF
>TRBJ2-2|TRBV5-1|-|-
TGCGCCAGCAGCTCGGCGTGGTACACCGGGGAGCTGTTTTTT
CASSSAWYTGELFF
>TRBJ1-2|TRBV3-1/TRBV3-2|-|-
TGTGCCAGCAGCCAAGGTGCAGGATCCTATGGCTACACCTTC
CASSQGAGSYGYTF
>TRBJ2-2|TRBV6-6|-|-
TGTGCCAGCAGTTTTGTCGGCAGGGTTTACACCGGGGAGCTGTTTTTT
CASSFVGRVYTGELFF
>TRBJ2-1|TRBV4-2|-|-
TGTGCCAGCAGCCAAGAAAACGGTCCGGGGCAGTTCTTC
CASSQENGPGQFF
>TRBJ1-2|TRBV6-5|many|TRBD1
TGTGCCAGCAGTTACGTCAGGACAGGGGGAAGTTATGGCTACACCTTC
CASSYVRTGGSYGYTF
>TRBJ2-1|TRBV3-1/TRBV3-2|-|TRBD2
TGTGCCAGCAGCCTCCCAGCGGGAGGGCCACGGGAGCAGTTCTTC
CASSLPAGGPREQFF
>TRBJ2-3|TRBV6-5|-|-
TGTGCCAGCCCACACGGAGGGGGCACAGATACGCAGTATTTT
CASPHGGGTDTQYF
>TRBJ1-5|TRBV19|few|-
TGTGCCAGTGATCCGGGGCCGGGAAGGTTTCAGCCCCAGCATTTT
CASDPGPGRFQPQHF
>TRBJ2-2|TRBV6-5|-|-
TGTGCCAGCAGTTACTCCCATGGCACCGGGGAGCTGTTTTTT
CASSYSHGTGELFF
>TRBJ2-6|TRBV4-1|-|-
TGCGCCAGCAGCCAAGATCCGCAGGGGTTCTCTGGGGCCAACGTCCTGACTTTC
CASSQDPQGFSGANVLTF
>TRBJ2-3|TRBV27|-|TRBD2
TGTGCCAGCAGTTTCAGATCGGGGGGGGTTAGCACAGATACGCAGTATTTT
CASSFRSGGVSTDTQYF
>TRBJ1-2|TRBV28|-|-
TGTGCCAGCAGTTTATCCAGGCATAACTATGGCTACACCTTC
CASSLSRHNYGYTF
>TRBJ1-3|TRBV6-5|-|-
TGTGCCAGCAGTCGACAACCAGGCTCTGGAAACACCATATATTTT
CASSRQPGSGNTIYF
>TRBJ1-5|TRBV28|once|-
TGTGCCAGCAGTTTGCAGCAGGGTCCTACTAGCAATCAGCCCCAGCATTTT
CASSLQQGPTSNQPQHF
>TRBJ2-5|TRBV7-6|-|-
TGTGCCAGCAGCTTAGTCGGCTCCGCTGGGGAGACCCAGTACTTC
CASSLVGSAGETQYF
>TRBJ1-4|TRBV12-3/TRBV12-4|-|-
TGTGCCAGCAGCATGGGACCGGGAAAACTGTTTTTT
CASSMGPGKLFF
>TRBJ1-2|TRBV5-8|-|-
TGTGCCAGCAGCTTGCCGGGACACGCTAACTATGGCTACACCTTC
CASSLPGHANYGYTF
>TRBJ1-4|TRBV12-3/TRBV12-4|few|TRBD1
TGTGCCAGCGGACAGGGGCAAGAAAAACTGTTTTTT
CASGQGQEKLFF
>TRBJ2-3|TRBV6-1|-|-
TGTGCCAGCAGTGAATACGGGCAAGATACGCAGTATTTT
CASSEYGQDTQYF
>TRBJ2-1|TRBV12-3/TRBV12-4|-|-
TGTGCCAGCAGTTTAATTGGGAACAATGAGCAGTTCTTC
CASSLIGNNEQFF
>TRBJ2-3|TRBV27|-|-
TGTGCCAGCAGTATCCGGCGGGCTGCCGGGTCCACAGATACGCAGTATTTT
CASSIRRAAGSTDTQYF
>TRBJ2-2|TRBV7-7|-|TRBD2
TGTGCCAGCAGCCCAGGGACTAGCGGGGTGGTAACCGGGGAGCTGTTTTTT
CASSPGTSGVVTGELFF
>TRBJ1-2|TRBV30|once|TRBD1
TGTGCCTGGAAGGGGGCCGGGGGCTACACCTTC
CAWKGAGGYTF
>TRBJ1-2|TRBV25-1|-|-
TGTGCCAGCAGTAAAAGGACGGGACAAGGGTATGGCTACACCTTC
CASSKRTGQGYGYTF
>TRBJ2-1|TRBV12-3/TRBV12-4|-|-
TGTGCCAGCAGCTATACTAGACGAAATGAGCAGTTCTTC
CASSYTRRNEQFF
>TRBJ1-2|TRBV7-2|-|-
TGTGCCAGCAGCCCGACAGGAAGTGGGGAAGGCTACACCTTC
CASSPTGSGEGYTF
>TRBJ1-1|TRBV27|once|TRBD1
TGTGCCAGCAGTACCAAGACAGGGGGCGCCGGGAACACTGAAGCTTTCTTT
CASSTKTGGAGNTEAFF
>TRBJ1-5|TRBV5-5|-|-
TGTGCCAGCAGCTTGGCAGGTGGTCGGCAGCCCCAGCATTTT
CASSLAGGRQPQHF
>TRBJ2-3|TRBV12-3/TRBV12-4|-|-
TGTGCCAGCAGGGGGGGGCCTGGAACGCAGTATTTT
CASRGGPGTQYF
>TRBJ1-2|TRBV27|-|TRBD1
TGTGCCAGCAGTTCAGGGACAGGGGGGAGCTATGGCTACACCTTC
CASSSGTGGSYGYTF
>TRBJ2-3|TRBV28|-|TRBD1
TGTGCCAGCAGTTCCTCGGACAGGGGCACAGATACGCAGTATTTT
CASSSSDRGTDTQYF
>TRBJ2-3|TRBV7-8|-|-
TGTGCCAGCAGCCCCCCCCTAGCGTCAGATACGCAGTATTTT
CASSPPLASDTQYF
>TRBJ2-5|TRBV5-1|-|-
TGCGCCAGCAGCTTGACAGCTACGGAGACCCAGTACTTC
CASSLTATETQYF
>TRBJ1-5|TRBV28|-|-
TGTGCCAGCAGTTCAACTAGACAGCCCCAGCATTTT
CASSSTRQPQHF
>TRBJ1-1|TRBV4-1|-|-
TGCGCCAGCAGCCAACTTCCCCCGGCGGGTCCTCGGAACACTGAAGCTTTCTTT
CASSQLPPAGPRNTEAFF